Sequencing of this TCR beta chain was carried out in a study of T cells in Graves' hyperthyroidism and ophthalmopathy. Details on this clonotype: Its antigen is as yet unknown.

Lactation, pregnancy, other autoimmune disease or uncontrolled infection excluded patients. This CDR3 comprises 13 residues. Germline V CDR1 and CDR2: SGHTA, FQGNSA. With V trimmed by 4 bases and J by 6 bases, 6 bases remained unmatched. Researchers amplified the TCR beta CDR3 regions from RNA transcripts. An initial round of RT-PCR targeting the TCR CDR3 relied on the HTBI primer set. TCRdb passed the multiplex PCR reads through MiXCR, listing each CDR3 protein once. The data hold 450,000 to 700,000 distinct CDR3 sequences, with more than 45% observed a single time. Regarding the study as a whole: Most thyroid clonotypes that were expanded above 0.001 also turned up in blood. The model anticipated ophthalmopathy a median approximately 6.5 months pre-onset.

Input material: peripheral blood or thyroid tissue (not recorded which). V usage is TRBV7-2 and J usage is TRBJ2-7, with 7 positions matching TRBD1. This TCR was sampled from an adult woman with Graves' disease, either hyperthyroidism or ophthalmopathy (not recorded which). CDR3 sequence: CASSSLGGPEQYF. The CDR3 DNA reads TGTGCCAGCAGCTCCCTAGGGGGCCCCGAGCAGTACTTC.